One sample yielded the 17 T cell receptor beta chains listed below, sequenced in a study of shared clonotypes between healthy human individuals. TCRdb's table, derived via immunoSEQ multiplex PCR, lists solely in-frame clones and lacks some. The table lists some 96,000 clones, around 47% of them singletons. Material: PBMCs. The receptor source for this set is a woman aged 40 to 50 in good health. Some clones in this sample may be carry-over from other donors' samples.

The CDR3 region has the DNA TGCGCCAGCAGCTGGGCCTGGGACAGGGGCCTCCCTGAAGCTTTCTTT. Encoded protein: CASSWAWDRGLPEAFF. The chain recombines TRBV5-1 with TRBJ1-1; 10 nucleotides agree with TRBD1. The CDR3 has 16 residues. Losses at the gene ends were 3 bases for V and 6 bases for J; bases not matched to a gene: 11. Germline V gene data show CDR1 as SGHRS and CDR2 as YFSETQ. Variable domain in full (rest from reference TRBV5-1 and TRBJ1-1): KAGVTQTPRYLIKTRGQQVTLSCSPISGHRSVSWYQQTPGQGLQFLFEYFSETQRNKGNFPGRFSGRQFSNSRSEMNVSTLELGDSALYLCASSWAWDRGLPEAFFGQGTRLTVV.

The chain joins TRBV9 to TRBJ1-6; D unresolved. V lost 2 bases and J lost 7, with 16 bases in between. CDR3 length: 16 amino acids. Germline V lookup: CDR1 SGDLS, CDR2 YYNGEE. The CDR3 nucleotides are TGTGCCAGCAGCGTTAAAGAAACGGTCGACAATTCACCCCTCCACTTT. The encoded protein is CASSVKETVDNSPLHF.

This clone showed up many times. The chain uses TRBV6-1 and TRBJ2-7, with D tentatively TRBD2 (5 bases). The germline V gene encodes CDR1 MNHNS and CDR2 SASEGT. The CDR3 has 15 residues. V gave up 6 bases and J gave up 2 bases, with 17 bases separating them. This CDR3 is CASRRDTWSPYEQYF. Here the CDR3 DNA reads TGTGCCAGCAGGAGGGATACCTGGTCCCCCTACGAGCAGTACTTC.

CDR3 region: CAWTRGLAGYNEQFF. The DNA of the CDR3 is TGTGCCTGGACCAGAGGTCTAGCGGGTTACAATGAGCAGTTCTTC. The rearrangement links TRBV30 to TRBJ2-1; 8 bases map to TRBD2. Germline V gives CDR1 GTSNPN, CDR2 SVGIG (reference sequence). The V segment lost 4 bases and the J segment 4 bases; nucleotides outside the gene matches: 9. This CDR3 has 15 amino acids.

As to this clone: A read error is the likely source, as a far larger clone sits one nucleotide away. This rearrangement joins TRBV5-8 to TRBJ1-5; 10 nucleotides line up with TRBD1. Germline CDR1 and CDR2: SGHTS and YDEGEE. The V gene end was trimmed by 3 bases and the J gene end by 2 bases; junction bases not matched to a gene: 2. The CDR3 consists of 15 residues. The CDR3 DNA follows: TGTGCCAGCAGCTCGGGGACAGGGGGCAATCAGCCCCAGCATTTT. Protein: CASSSGTGGNQPQHF.

This chain uses TRBV9 with TRBJ2-2; possibly TRBD2 for D (6 bases). Germline V lookup: CDR1 SGDLS, CDR2 YYNGEE. Trimming shortened V by 5 bases and J by 2 bases, and 7 bases separated the two germline ends. There are 13 residues in the CDR3. CDR3 DNA sequence: TGTGCCAGCAGGGGACTCAACACCGGGGAGCTGTTTTTT. It specifies CASRGLNTGELFF.

The rearrangement uses TRBV7-2 and TRBJ2-3; TRBD2 matches at 9 bases. Trimming took 5 bases from V and 5 from J; bases not matched to a gene: 8. The CDR3 has 15 residues. CDR1 is SGHTA and CDR2 is FQGNSA in the germline V gene. The CDR3 nucleotides are TGTGCCAGCAGCCCCATGGCGGGAGGGGGAGATACGCAGTATTTT. Protein sequence: CASSPMAGGGDTQYF.

J is TRBJ1-3 and V is TRBV9, with TRBD1 matching over 7 bases. The CDR3 is 17 amino acids. J gave up 1 base and V 3 bases, and 10 bases lay outside the gene matches. Per the germline V gene, CDR1 is SGDLS and CDR2 is YYNGEE. In DNA, the CDR3 is TGTGCCAGCAGCGCCAAGACAGGGAATGTATCTGGAAACACCATATATTTT. Residues: CASSAKTGNVSGNTIYF.

This clone came up a few times. The chain employs TRBV18 and TRBJ1-4; D is unclear. The CDR3 is 13 amino acids. Deletions cut 3 bases from V and 8 bases from J, with 10 bases between. CDR1 is KGHSH and CDR2 is LQKENI in the germline V gene. CDR3 region: CASSPGYGEKLFF. Here the CDR3 DNA reads TGTGCCAGCTCACCCGGGTATGGAGAAAAACTGTTTTTT. The full variable domain, in which reference TRBV18 and TRBJ1-4 provide the parts outside the CDR3, is NAGVMQNPRHLVRRRGQEARLRCSPMKGHSHVYWYRQLPEEGLKFMVYLQKENIIDESGMPKERFSAEFPKEGPSILRIQQVVRGDSAAYFCASSPGYGEKLFFGSGTQLSVL.

The V call is TRBV30, the J call TRBJ1-1; a weak D match, TRBD1 (5 bases). V lost 1 base, J lost 1 base, and 10 bases lay in between. This CDR3 comprises 14 residues. Germline V gene data show CDR1 as GTSNPN and CDR2 as SVGIG (reference sequence). The CDR3 DNA sequence: TGTGCCTGGAGTGAGGCAGGGAAGAACACTGAAGCTTTCTTT. The encoded protein is CAWSEAGKNTEAFF.

V gene TRBV5-4 combines with J gene TRBJ1-1; the D is unclear. Germline CDR1 SGHNT, CDR2 YYREEE (reference sequence). Trimming removed 3 bases from V and 0 bases from J, with 12 bases in between. The CDR3 has 15 amino acids. The CDR3 here is CASSSTLGVNTEAFF. CDR3 nucleotides: TGTGCCAGCAGCTCGACCTTGGGTGTGAACACTGAAGCTTTCTTT.

This clone has more than one count but fewer than ten. The rearrangement uses TRBV30 and TRBJ2-5, with 8 positions matching TRBD2. This CDR3 has 13 residues. J was trimmed by 4 bases and V by 5 bases; bases with no gene match: 6. From germline, CDR1 is GTSNPN and CDR2 SVGIG (reference sequence). The CDR3 region is CAWGLAGGETQYF. The CDR3 DNA is TGTGCCTGGGGCCTGGCGGGAGGAGAGACCCAGTACTTC.

This clone occurred many times. The rearrangement uses TRBV19 and TRBJ1-5; no reliable D call. Germline V gene data show CDR1 as LNHDA and CDR2 as SQIVND (reference sequence). The CDR3 has 15 amino acids. With 4 bases removed from V and 0 bases from J, the gap between germline ends came to 10 bases. The CDR3 region is CASSTPQGSNQPQHF. CDR3 sequence (DNA): TGTGCCAGTAGTACGCCCCAAGGTAGCAATCAGCCCCAGCATTTT.

The V gene is TRBV7-2, the J gene TRBJ2-3, with 7 positions matching TRBD1. Germline-derived CDR1 and CDR2 are SGHTA and FQGNSA. Trimming took 5 bases from V and 0 from J; bases not matched to a gene: 5. There are 15 residues in the CDR3. CDR3 DNA: TGTGCCAGCAGCCCTAACAGGGGTAGCACAGATACGCAGTATTTT. This codes for CASSPNRGSTDTQYF.

Here the CDR3 DNA reads TGTGCCAGCAGTCCACAGGGGACCGGGGCCAACGTCCTGACTTTC. Translation gives CASSPQGTGANVLTF. This chain uses TRBV6-5 with TRBJ2-6, with 7 nucleotides matching TRBD1. The CDR3 length is 15 residues. Unmatched junction bases numbered 5, after V lost 5 bases and J lost 4 bases. The germline gives CDR1 MNHEY, CDR2 SVGAGI.

This clone was seen ten or more times. The rearrangement links TRBV30 to TRBJ1-5; 9 positions agree with TRBD1. The V gene's germline CDR1 is GTSNPN and CDR2 SVGIG (reference sequence). The CDR3 extends over 17 amino acids. With V trimmed by 0 bases and J by 4 bases, 10 bases remained unmatched. The CDR3 region has the DNA TGTGCCTGGAGTGTACGAGGGACAGGGTTGAGGAATCAGCCCCAGCATTTT. Translated: CAWSVRGTGLRNQPQHF.

The table lists this clone with many counts. The chain recombines TRBV28 with TRBJ1-4; the D gene is possibly TRBD1 (6 bases). V was cut by 4 bases and J by 5 bases, with 14 bases left in between. The CDR3 spans 15 residues. Germline loops: CDR1 MDHEN, CDR2 SYDVKM. CDR3 sequence reads: CASSSPTGANEKLFF. Here the CDR3 DNA reads TGTGCCAGCAGTTCCCCGACAGGTGCAAATGAAAAACTGTTTTTT.